This T cell receptor (beta chain) is from a study of monozygotic twins with inflammatory bowel disease (dated by TCRdb to the late 2010s). Regarding the research as a whole: A total of about 28 monozygotic twin pairs were included in the full study, comprising nine German pairs (four IBD-concordant, five IBD-discordant) and 19 IBD-discordant Danish pairs. The search for disease-associated traits relied mainly on comparing IBD patients with their genetically identical healthy co-twins within discordant pairs. Each individual had, on average, about 151 000 unique TCRalpha sequences and 181 000 unique TCRbeta sequences available for analysis. The research as a whole found: No single strong signal or clonotype linked to IBD turned up in the results, so the idea that one exists was not supported. A decrease in TCRbeta repertoire diversity, as measured by inverse Simpson index, was observed in IBD patients compared with their healthy co-twins. The analysis was unable to tell different T cell subtypes apart. No difference in repertoire similarity was observed between concordant and discordant twins, possibly owing to limited statistical power. Fewer clonotypes were shared with other individuals by IBD patients than by healthy twins, most markedly in patients showing signs of disease activity. Because patients received different immunosuppressive treatments, the repertoires may have picked up extra background noise and variability between individuals.

The method was 5' RACE. For each TCR library, 3,500 to 4,500 ng of total RNA was used. cDNA was synthesized with SMARTScribe reverse transcriptase in eight separate reactions per sample. During cDNA synthesis, template switching was used to introduce unique molecular identifiers that contained a 6-nucleotide sample barcode. Amplification of TCRalpha and TCRbeta cDNA involved two nested PCRs of roughly 17 and 9 cycles, and each PCR was followed by bead purification. Before amplification, the cDNA was treated with uracil DNA-glycosylase and purified using the QIAquick PCR purification kit. The second PCR added Illumina TruSeq-compatible adapters along with sample-specific barcodes. TapeStation and Qubit were used to check library quality and concentration, and 5 ng of each library went into the pool. The pooled libraries were sequenced with 2 x 100 bp reads and custom sequencing primers on an Illumina HiSeq2500 single-index Rapid Run. The source study handled its data this way. UMI-based consensus assembly with MiGEC version 1.2.6 was used to correct PCR and sequencing errors. MiXCR version 2.1.1 handled V(D)J alignment, clonotype assembly and CDR3 extraction. Normalisation of gene usage, clonotype sharing and MAIT/NKT TCR abundance was achieved by analysing the top 1000, 10 000 and 20 000 clonotypes per sample. After downsampling to 27 000 UMIs, diversity was calculated as the inverse Simpson index using the vegan R package. Paired Mann-Whitney U tests were applied to discordant twin pairs, and Benjamini-Hochberg correction was used for multiple testing. TCRdb reanalyzed the reads, keeping one entry per CDR3 protein sequence and omitting DNA. The V and J calls were not made by the authors but by TCRdb's processing. The sample table gives fewer than 550,000 distinct CDR3 sequences. The ten largest clonotypes hold around 2.4% of the sample.

From each donor, a roughly 2.5 ml peripheral blood sample was collected into PAXgene tubes and stored at -80 degrees C. Without T cell sorting, total RNA was isolated from whole blood using the PAXgene blood miRNA kit on an automated QIAcube. Peripheral blood from monozygotic twin pairs, either concordant or discordant for inflammatory bowel disease, underwent deep TCRalpha and TCRbeta repertoire profiling that used unique molecular barcoding. Smoking habits were recorded for all twin pairs, and individuals were classified as current, former or never smokers. On this clonotype: It has no known antigen specificity.

This TCR came from a human donor with ulcerative colitis or Crohn's disease, or a healthy co-twin of an affected twin (not recorded which). Source material: blood.

The CDR3 here reads CASSYAGIRTEAFF. The rearranged segments are TRBV6-6 and TRBJ1-1; the TCRdb call, TRBD1, lacks DNA for checking. Sequences MNHNY (CDR1) and SVGAGI (CDR2) are obtained from the germline V gene (reference sequence). From the cysteine through the phenylalanine, the CDR3 covers 14 amino acids. The record lacks a DNA sequence.